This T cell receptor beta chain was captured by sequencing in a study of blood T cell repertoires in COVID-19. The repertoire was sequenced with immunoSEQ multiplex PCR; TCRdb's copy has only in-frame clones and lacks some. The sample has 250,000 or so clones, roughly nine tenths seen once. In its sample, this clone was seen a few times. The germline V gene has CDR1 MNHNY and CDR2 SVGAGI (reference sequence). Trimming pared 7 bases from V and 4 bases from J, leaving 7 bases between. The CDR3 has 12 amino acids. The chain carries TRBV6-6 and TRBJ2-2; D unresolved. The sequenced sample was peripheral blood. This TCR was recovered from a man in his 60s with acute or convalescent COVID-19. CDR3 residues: CASTQATGELFF. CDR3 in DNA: TGTGCCAGCACTCAGGCCACCGGGGAGCTGTTTTTT.